Here is one T cell receptor beta chain with its context. Its target is not known. CDR3 length: 13 residues. Germline values: CDR1 DFQATT, CDR2 SNEGSKA (reference sequence). Trimming removed 0 bases at V and 6 bases at J, with 12 bases between. Alongside a J-beta primer mix, a sample-barcoded 5' primer served in a second PCR lasting roughly 6 to 11 cycles. TCRdb processed the 5' RACE reads anew with MiXCR; each CDR3 protein has one entry. The sample holds 550,000 to 800,000 distinct CDR3 sequences, approximately 29% seen once. These data belong to a study of blood T cells in healthy people across ages. Study findings and constraints: Estimates drawn from one million T cells were deemed to understate diversity. Significant beta diversity loss was already apparent by age approximately 40, declining roughly linearly.

This TCR was sampled from a woman over 75 in good health. The chain links TRBV20-1 to TRBJ2-7; tentatively, D is TRBD2 (6 bases). The sample taken for sequencing was blood. The CDR3 spells CSARDLIGGEQYF. The DNA of the CDR3 is TGCAGTGCTAGAGATCTGATCGGGGGCGAGCAGTACTTC.